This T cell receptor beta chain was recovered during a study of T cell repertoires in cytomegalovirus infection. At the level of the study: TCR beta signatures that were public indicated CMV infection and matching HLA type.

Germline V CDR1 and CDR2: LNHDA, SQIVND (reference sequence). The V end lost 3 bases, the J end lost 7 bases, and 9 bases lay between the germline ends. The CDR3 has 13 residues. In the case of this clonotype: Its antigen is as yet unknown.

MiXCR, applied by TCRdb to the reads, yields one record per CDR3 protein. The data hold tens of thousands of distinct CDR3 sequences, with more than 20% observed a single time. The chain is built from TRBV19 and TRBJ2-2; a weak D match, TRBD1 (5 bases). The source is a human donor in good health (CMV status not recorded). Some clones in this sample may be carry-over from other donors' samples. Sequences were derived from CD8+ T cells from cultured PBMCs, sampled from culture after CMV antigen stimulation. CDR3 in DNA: TGTGCCAGTAGTATTGTGGGGCACGGGGAGCTGTTTTTT. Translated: CASSIVGHGELFF.